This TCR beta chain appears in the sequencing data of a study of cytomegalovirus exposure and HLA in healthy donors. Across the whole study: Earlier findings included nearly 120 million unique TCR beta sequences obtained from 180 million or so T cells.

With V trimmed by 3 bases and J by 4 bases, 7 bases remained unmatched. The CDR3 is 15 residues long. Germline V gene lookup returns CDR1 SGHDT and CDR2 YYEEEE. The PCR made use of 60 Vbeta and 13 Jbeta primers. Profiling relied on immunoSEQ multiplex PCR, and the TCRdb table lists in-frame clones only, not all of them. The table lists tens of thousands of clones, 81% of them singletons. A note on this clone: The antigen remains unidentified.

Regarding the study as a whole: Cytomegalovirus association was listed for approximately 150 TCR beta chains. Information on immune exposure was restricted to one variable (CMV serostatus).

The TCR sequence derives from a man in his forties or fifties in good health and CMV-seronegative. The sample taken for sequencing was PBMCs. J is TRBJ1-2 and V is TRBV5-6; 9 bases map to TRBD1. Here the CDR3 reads CASSSGQGFAYGYTF. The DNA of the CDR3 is TGTGCCAGCAGCTCTGGACAGGGGTTTGCCTATGGCTACACCTTC.